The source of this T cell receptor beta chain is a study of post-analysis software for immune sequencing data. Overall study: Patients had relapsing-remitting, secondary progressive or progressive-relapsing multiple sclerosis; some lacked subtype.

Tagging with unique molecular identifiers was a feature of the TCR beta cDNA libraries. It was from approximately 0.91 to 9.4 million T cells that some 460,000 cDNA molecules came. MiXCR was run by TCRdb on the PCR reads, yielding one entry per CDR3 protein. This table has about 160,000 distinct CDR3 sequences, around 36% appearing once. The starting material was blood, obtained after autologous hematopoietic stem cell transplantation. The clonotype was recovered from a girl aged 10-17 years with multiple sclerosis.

The CDR3 nucleotides are TGTGCCATCAGTACCGGGACTAGCGGTTACAATGAGCAGTTCTTC. Translated: CAISTGTSGYNEQFF. The V gene is TRBV10-3, the J gene TRBJ2-1; 11 nucleotides line up with TRBD2. This CDR3 is 15 amino acids long. Germline-derived CDR1 and CDR2 are ENHRY and SYGVKD. Trimming removed 5 bases from V and 4 bases from J; junction bases left unmatched: 4.